The following is a T cell receptor (beta chain) sequence with its context. Its antigen is not identified. The record originates from a study of beta chain features in type 1 diabetes. Sorted CD4+ subsets: naive, central memory, regulatory, stem cell-like memory (CD45RO/CCR7/CD25/CD127/CD95/CD27 panel). Study-wide results and limits: PCR might show a preference for shorter templates, equally across patients and controls. When Type 1 diabetes patients were examined, their TCRB CDR3s proved moderately but significantly shorter in all four CD4+ subsets.

Reverse transcribing all isolated RNA meant expressed TCRB transcripts were sequenced. Data came from immunoSEQ multiplex PCR; TCRdb stores just in-frame clones and leaves some out. Of roughly 130,000 clones listed, about 17% were seen once; the top ten hold around 2.5%. There are 15 residues in the CDR3. Germline CDR1 reads MNHNY; CDR2 reads SVGAGI (reference sequence). The trim removed 5 bases at V and 11 bases at J, leaving 8 bases unmatched. The sample consisted of central memory CD4+ T cells from blood. The clonotype comes from a young man with type 1 diabetes. The chain uses TRBV6-6 and TRBJ1-6; 11 bases match TRBD1. The CDR3 DNA sequence: TGTGCCAGCAGTGCCCCGGGACAGGGGGTTGCACCCCTCCACTTT. This translates into CASSAPGQGVAPLHF.